A selection of T cell receptor beta chains follows, all from one sample in a study of vaccination effects on CD4 cells after COVID-19. These TCRs' antigens remain unknown. This table comes from immunoSEQ multiplex PCR, and its TCRdb copy is limited to in-frame clones, with some not included. The profile shows 40,000 to 50,000 clones, over 60% of them singletons. The sequencing used CD4+ T cells from PBMCs cultured with HCoV-OC43 spike peptides, collected after COVID-19 vaccination. These receptors all stem from a human donor who received a COVID-19 vaccine. Both conserved end residues are part of each CDR3. The D gene is left open where the match is weak. Some rows mark clone size as missing; the rest say once, few, many or name a class of expanded clone.

clone_size d_call j_call v_call cdr3_nt cdr3_aa
. TRBD2 TRBJ2-1 TRBV18 TGTGCCAGCTTCCCGGGACTAGCGGGAGGCCGCTCCTACAATGAGCAGTTCTTC CASFPGLAGGRSYNEQFF
. . TRBJ2-1 TRBV20-1 TGCAGTGCTAGTAAGTCCACGGGCAGGACGAACTACAATGAGCAGTTCTTC CSASKSTGRTNYNEQFF
. TRBD1 TRBJ1-5 TRBV27 TGTGCCAGCAGATCCAGGGGGCCGGGTAGCAATCAGCCCCAGCATTTT CASRSRGPGSNQPQHF
few . TRBJ1-5 TRBV18 TGTGCCAGCTCACCACTTCGCAGGGCACTGTCAAGCAATCAGCCCCAGCATTTT CASSPLRRALSSNQPQHF
. . TRBJ1-5 TRBV7-9 TGTGCCAGCAGCTTAGCGGGTGAAGGGGACAATCAGCCCCAGCATTTT CASSLAGEGDNQPQHF
. . TRBJ2-1 TRBV11-2 TGTGCCAGCAGCTTAGGAGCGAGGAATGAGCAGTTCTTC CASSLGARNEQFF
few . TRBJ1-1 TRBV14 TGTGCCAGCAAGGGTATTTCAGGGTATGACACTGAAGCTTTCTTT CASKGISGYDTEAFF
. . TRBJ1-5 TRBV27 TGTGCCAGCAGTTCGTCAGGGCGGGTCAATCAGCCCCAGCATTTT CASSSSGRVNQPQHF
few TRBD2 TRBJ2-2 TRBV6-4 TGTGCCAGCAAAACTAGCGGGGACACCGGGGAGCTGTTTTTT CASKTSGDTGELFF
. . TRBJ2-7 TRBV2 TGTGCCAGCAGTGAACTGTCGGGGGAGCAGTACTTC CASSELSGEQYF
. . TRBJ2-3 TRBV5-1 TGCGCCAGCAGCTTGGTGGCAGACCTATTCGTTTTT CASSLVADLFVF
many . TRBJ1-3 TRBV2 TGTGCCAGCAGTGGGAGTAGGAATGGAAACACCATATATTTT CASSGSRNGNTIYF
. . TRBJ2-3 TRBV10-3 TGTGCCATCAGTGGATCTGGGGATACGCAGTATTTT CAISGSGDTQYF
. . TRBJ2-6 TRBV2 TGTGCCAGCAGATCGGCAGGGGGGAACTCTGGGGCCAACGTCCTGACTTTC CASRSAGGNSGANVLTF
. TRBD1 TRBJ1-3 TRBV5-8 TGTGCCAGCAGCTTGGTTGTCGGGACAGCACATCTCTCTGGAAACACCATATATTTT CASSLVVGTAHLSGNTIYF
once . TRBJ2-2 TRBV11-3 TGTGCCAGCAGCTTAGTGCACGGCACCGGGGAGCTGTTTTTT CASSLVHGTGELFF
. TRBD1 TRBJ1-4 TRBV4-2 TGTGCCAGCAGCCAAGAGGTGACAGGGGGTGGTGAAAAACTGTTTTTT CASSQEVTGGGEKLFF
. . TRBJ1-2 TRBV19 TGTGCCAGTAGTATTCTCCCACTCGGTGACAGAAACTATGGCTACACCTTC CASSILPLGDRNYGYTF
. . TRBJ1-5 TRBV7-2 TGTGCCAGCAGCTTAGGGGTCCCTAGCAATCAGCCCCAGCATTTT CASSLGVPSNQPQHF
. . TRBJ1-2 TRBV6-1 TGTGCCAGCAGTGAATTAACAGGGCCAAACTATGGCTACACCTTC CASSELTGPNYGYTF
. TRBD2 TRBJ2-2 TRBV4-2 TGTGCCAGCAGCCAAGGCGCTCTAGCGGGGGAGGGGGAGCTGTTTTTT CASSQGALAGEGELFF
. . TRBJ2-5 TRBV3-1/TRBV3-2 TGTGCCAGCAGCCAAGTCAAAGAGACCCAGTACTTC CASSQVKETQYF
. . TRBJ1-4 TRBV2 TGTGCCAGCAGTGAAACGGGACGCGTAAATGAAAAACTGTTTTTT CASSETGRVNEKLFF
. TRBD1 TRBJ2-5 TRBV27 TGTGCCAGCAGAACAGGGGGCCGAGAGACCCAGTACTTC CASRTGGRETQYF
. TRBD2 TRBJ2-7 TRBV6-5 TGTGCCAGCAAACCTAGCGGGGCGACAATCTACGAGCAGTACTTC CASKPSGATIYEQYF
. . TRBJ2-2 TRBV5-5 TGTGCCAGCAGCTCCATGATTACTGGGACCGGGGAGCTGTTTTTT CASSSMITGTGELFF